The clone carrying this TCR beta chain was observed a few times. The study amplified TCR beta CDR3 regions using RNA transcripts. First-round RT-PCR with HTBI primers preceded a second-round multiplex PCR. TCRdb recomputed calls from the multiplex PCR reads with MiXCR, one row per CDR3 protein. The sample lists some 370,000 distinct CDR3 sequences, roughly 15% occurring once. The entry originates in a study of Graves' ophthalmopathy and Graves' hyperthyroidism. The CDR3 runs to 16 residues. Germline V gives CDR1 GTSNPN, CDR2 SVGIG (reference sequence). With 4 bases clipped from V and 6 bases from J, the junction kept 14 bases outside the gene matches. Establishment of the diagnosis relied upon clinical symptoms, serum thyroxine, TRAb, thyroid ultrasound and orbital computed tomography.

This chain links TRBV30 with TRBJ2-3; 9 nucleotides match TRBD2. This TCR was recovered from an adult woman with stable Graves' hyperthyroidism. Source material: peripheral blood. The CDR3 DNA sequence: TGTGCCTGGACACGGGGGCTAGCGGGATCTTGGGATACGCAGTATTTT. Translated, it gives CAWTRGLAGSWDTQYF.